Listed below are T cell receptor beta chains from one sample, sequenced in a study of T cell responses to AZD1222 COVID-19 vaccine. Sequencing was performed with immunoSEQ multiplex PCR; in TCRdb, only in-frame clones are kept and a portion is missing. The sample includes some 200,000 clones, approximately 92% of them seen just once. The sample here was peripheral blood, taken on day 0 of AZD1222 vaccination. All receptors come from an adult in good health. Each CDR3 is given with its conserved first and last residue. D genes are given only for firm matches. Clone size appears in some rows only: once, few, many, or a class for an expanded clone.

j_call | v_call | d_call | clone_size | cdr3_aa | cdr3_nt
TRBJ1-5 | TRBV2 | NA | NA | CASSDRDGNQPQHF | TGTGCCAGCAGTGACCGGGACGGAAATCAGCCCCAGCATTTT
TRBJ2-1 | TRBV5-1 | NA | NA | CASSLGQLSGPRDEQFF | TGCGCCAGCAGCTTGGGCCAGCTTAGCGGTCCGAGGGATGAGCAGTTCTTC
TRBJ2-1 | TRBV2 | TRBD2 | once | CASSILAGGRNEQFF | TGTGCCAGCAGTATACTAGCGGGGGGCCGGAATGAGCAGTTCTTC
TRBJ1-1 | TRBV2 | NA | NA | CAILPSLRRLNTEAFF | TGTGCCATCCTCCCTAGTCTAAGGAGATTAAACACTGAAGCTTTCTTT
TRBJ1-2 | TRBV24-1 | TRBD1 | NA | CATSVPDRDGYTF | TGTGCCACCAGTGTACCGGACAGGGATGGCTACACCTTC
TRBJ2-1 | TRBV5-1 | TRBD2 | NA | CASSPRAGGPDNEQFF | TGCGCCAGCAGTCCACGAGCGGGGGGTCCGGACAATGAGCAGTTCTTC
TRBJ1-3 | TRBV14 | NA | NA | CASSLSRGNTIYF | TGTGCCAGCAGCCTTAGTCGGGGAAACACCATATATTTT
TRBJ2-7 | TRBV15 | NA | NA | CATRLSGEPYEQYF | TGTGCCACACGCTTGTCAGGGGAACCCTACGAGCAGTACTTC
TRBJ2-1 | TRBV10-1 | NA | NA | CASSGTASAYNEQFF | TGCGCCAGCAGTGGGACAGCGAGTGCCTACAATGAGCAGTTCTTC
TRBJ2-5 | TRBV9 | NA | NA | CASSVTTRQETQYF | TGTGCCAGCAGCGTAACGACTAGACAAGAGACCCAGTACTTC
TRBJ1-5 | TRBV7-8 | NA | NA | CASSREQALGNQPQHF | TGTGCCAGCAGCAGAGAGCAGGCTCTTGGCAATCAGCCCCAGCATTTT
TRBJ1-1 | TRBV6-5 | TRBD1 | NA | CASSETGANTEAFF | TGTGCCAGCAGCGAGACAGGGGCGAACACTGAAGCTTTCTTT
TRBJ2-4 | TRBV27 | NA | once | CASSWTEAAKNIQYF | TGTGCCAGCAGTTGGACGGAGGCGGCCAAAAACATTCAGTACTTC
TRBJ2-1 | TRBV29-1 | TRBD2 | NA | CSALSGTSTHKGEQFF | TGCAGCGCCCTATCCGGGACTAGCACCCATAAAGGTGAGCAGTTCTTC
TRBJ2-3 | TRBV5-6 | TRBD2 | NA | CASSLAGLAGADTQYF | TGTGCCAGCAGCTTGGCCGGGTTAGCGGGTGCAGATACGCAGTATTTT
TRBJ2-3 | TRBV4-3 | TRBD2 | NA | CASSQERSGGTQYF | TGCGCCAGCAGCCAAGAAAGGAGCGGGGGGACGCAGTATTTT
TRBJ1-5 | TRBV28 | NA | NA | CASSFLGDQPQHF | TGTGCCAGCAGTTTTTTGGGGGATCAGCCCCAGCATTTT
TRBJ1-5 | TRBV7-2 | NA | NA | CASSPEGDQPQHF | TGTGCCAGCAGCCCGGAGGGGGATCAGCCCCAGCATTTT
TRBJ2-3 | TRBV4-1 | TRBD2 | NA | CASSQELAYSTDTQYF | TGCGCCAGCAGCCAAGAACTAGCGTATAGCACAGATACGCAGTATTTT
TRBJ1-1 | TRBV5-1 | NA | NA | CASSLDGRRDTEAFF | TGCGCCAGCAGCTTGGACGGCAGAAGGGACACTGAAGCTTTCTTT